This TCR beta chain appears in the sequencing data of a study of cytomegalovirus exposure and HLA in healthy donors. The germline gives CDR1 MNHNY, CDR2 SVGAGI (reference sequence). The CDR3 is 15 residues long. Losses at the gene ends were 3 bases for V and 3 bases for J; bases not matched to a gene: 5. With 60 Vbeta and 13 Jbeta primers, the PCR was carried out. This table comes from immunoSEQ multiplex PCR, and its TCRdb copy is limited to in-frame clones, with some not included. Found here are some 77,000 clones, approximately 75% of them singletons; the top ten hold around 7%. In its sample, this clone was seen once.

The TCR was taken from a woman aged 40 to 50 in good health and CMV-seronegative. V and J are TRBV6-6 and TRBJ2-5; TRBD2 aligns across 9 bases. The sample consisted of PBMCs. CDR3 region: CASSYSLAGKETQYF. CDR3 in DNA: TGTGCCAGCAGTTATAGTCTAGCGGGAAAAGAGACCCAGTACTTC.